This is a list of T cell receptor beta chains from one sample in a study of T cell changes during pregnancy in multiple sclerosis. Sequencing used immunoSEQ multiplex PCR; TCRdb keeps in-frame clones, though not all of them. This table has about 38,000 clones, around 90% appearing once. Source: CD8+ T cells from peripheral blood mononuclear cells, taken in the third trimester of pregnancy. These receptors were taken from a female donor with multiple sclerosis, enrolled in a pregnancy study. The CDR3 runs from the conserved cysteine through the conserved F or W. A D gene is named only where the DNA matches it firmly. Size values are once, few and many counts, or a class for expanded clones, and some rows have none.

J	D	V	size	CDR3	DNA
TRBJ2-3	NA	TRBV6-1	once	CASRSLAHITDTQYF	TGTGCCAGCAGGTCGCTAGCGCATATCACAGATACGCAGTATTTT
TRBJ1-4	NA	TRBV7-8	NA	CASSPGHRGGEGEKLFF	TGTGCCAGCAGCCCCGGTCATAGGGGGGGAGAGGGTGAAAAACTGTTTTTT
TRBJ1-6	NA	TRBV5-1	NA	CASSPRQSSYNSPLHF	TGCGCCAGCAGCCCCCGACAGAGCTCCTATAATTCACCCCTCCACTTT
TRBJ2-3	NA	TRBV4-2	NA	CASSLRGAGHTDTQYF	TGTGCCAGCAGCCTTCGGGGGGCCGGGCACACAGATACGCAGTATTTT
TRBJ1-1	NA	TRBV5-1	many	CASSLAAGALGTEAFF	TGCGCCAGCAGCTTGGCGGCGGGGGCTCTGGGCACTGAAGCTTTCTTT
TRBJ2-7	NA	TRBV7-9	NA	CASSRISSYEQYF	TGTGCCAGCAGCAGAATTAGCTCCTACGAGCAGTACTTC
TRBJ1-5	NA	TRBV19	NA	CASSPFGGLIQPQHF	TGTGCCAGTAGCCCGTTCGGGGGGTTGATTCAGCCCCAGCATTTT
TRBJ1-4	NA	TRBV30	NA	CAWSRGITTNEKLFF	TGTGCCTGGAGTCGCGGGATTACAACTAATGAAAAACTGTTTTTT
TRBJ2-5	TRBD2	TRBV15	once	CATSRGGFFASGAPETQYF	TGTGCCACCAGCAGAGGAGGATTTTTTGCTAGCGGGGCGCCAGAGACCCAGTACTTC
TRBJ2-7	NA	TRBV11-2	NA	CASSLVGERGYEQYF	TGTGCCAGCAGCTTAGTCGGGGAACGGGGTTACGAGCAGTACTTC
TRBJ2-3	TRBD2	TRBV7-8	NA	CASSLAYDSGGEDTQYF	TGTGCCAGCAGCTTAGCGTACGATAGCGGGGGGGAAGATACGCAGTATTTT
TRBJ1-1	NA	TRBV7-9	NA	CASSAEIREAFF	TGTGCCAGCAGCGCGGAAATTCGCGAAGCTTTCTTT
TRBJ1-1	NA	TRBV5-1	NA	CASSVGPRGSTEAFF	TGCGCCAGCAGCGTGGGACCCCGCGGATCCACTGAAGCTTTCTTT
TRBJ1-5	NA	TRBV27	NA	CASAGQYSNQPQHF	TGTGCCAGCGCGGGCCAATATAGCAATCAGCCCCAGCATTTT
TRBJ1-3	NA	TRBV4-3	NA	CASSQGWGGGTIYF	TGCGCCAGCAGCCAAGGGTGGGGAGGGGGCACCATATATTTT
TRBJ2-7	NA	TRBV5-1	NA	CASSPTGRSNSPTPGKYEQYF	TGCGCCAGCAGCCCAACAGGGCGGTCGAACTCACCAACCCCCGGGAAATACGAGCAGTACTTC
TRBJ1-5	NA	TRBV19	NA	CASSIDLFQPQHF	TGTGCCAGTAGTATAGATCTTTTTCAGCCCCAGCATTTT
TRBJ1-3	NA	TRBV2	NA	CASSESPGGYSGNTIYF	TGTGCCAGCAGTGAAAGCCCAGGAGGGTACTCTGGAAACACCATATATTTT
TRBJ2-5	TRBD1	TRBV5-1	once	CASSLYRGPQETQYF	TGCGCCAGCAGCTTGTACAGGGGCCCTCAAGAGACCCAGTACTTC
TRBJ2-3	TRBD2	TRBV14	NA	CASSQGAGGWGDTQYF	TGTGCCAGCAGCCAGGGCGCGGGGGGCTGGGGAGATACGCAGTATTTT
TRBJ2-3	NA	TRBV30	NA	CAWDDPTGSDTQYF	TGTGCCTGGGATGACCCTACAGGGTCTGATACGCAGTATTTT
TRBJ1-4	NA	TRBV25-1	NA	CASSEPDRGFEKLFF	TGTGCCAGCAGTGAGCCGGACAGAGGTTTTGAAAAACTGTTTTTT
TRBJ1-1	NA	TRBV10-3	NA	CATDQGSTEAFF	TGTGCCACCGACCAGGGGAGCACTGAAGCTTTCTTT
TRBJ2-3	NA	TRBV4-1	NA	CASSQPADTQYF	TGCGCCAGCAGCCAACCCGCAGATACGCAGTATTTT
TRBJ1-2	TRBD1	TRBV6-4	NA	CASSESGTGGGYTF	TGTGCCAGCAGCGAATCCGGGACAGGGGGAGGCTACACCTTC
TRBJ2-1	NA	TRBV5-1	NA	CASSFSGPHEQFF	TGCGCCAGCAGCTTTTCAGGGCCCCATGAGCAGTTCTTC
TRBJ2-7	NA	TRBV5-1	NA	CASSLLDSTHEQYF	TGCGCCAGCAGCTTGCTCGATAGCACCCACGAGCAGTACTTC
TRBJ2-3	NA	TRBV7-8	once	CASTPSSLITDTQYF	TGTGCCAGCACTCCGTCTAGCCTTATCACAGATACGCAGTATTTT
TRBJ2-6	NA	TRBV2	NA	CASSEEVPGVHPGANVLTF	TGTGCCAGCAGTGAAGAGGTTCCGGGGGTTCACCCTGGGGCCAACGTCCTGACTTTC
TRBJ1-2	NA	TRBV7-9	NA	CASSFQDTGGYTF	TGTGCCAGCAGCTTTCAGGACACAGGGGGCTACACCTTC
TRBJ1-1	NA	TRBV6-6	NA	CASCRGGNFFTEAFF	TGTGCCAGCTGCCGCGGGGGTAATTTCTTCACTGAAGCTTTCTTT
TRBJ1-6	NA	TRBV28	NA	CASSFLTSSPLHF	TGTGCCAGCAGTTTCCTCACTTCTTCACCCCTCCACTTT
TRBJ2-7	TRBD1	TRBV6-5	few	CASSYWTGEEYEQYF	TGTGCCAGCAGTTACTGGACAGGGGAAGAGTACGAGCAGTACTTC
TRBJ2-2	TRBD1	TRBV4-2	NA	CASSPRGPGELFF	TGTGCCAGCAGCCCCAGGGGGCCCGGGGAGCTGTTTTTT
TRBJ2-1	TRBD1	TRBV4-3	NA	CASSQDPGQGANEQFF	TGCGCCAGCAGCCAAGACCCGGGACAGGGGGCGAATGAGCAGTTCTTC
TRBJ1-1	NA	TRBV2	NA	CAITREGPNTEAFF	TGTGCCATCACCCGGGAAGGTCCAAACACTGAAGCTTTCTTT
TRBJ1-1	TRBD1	TRBV4-3	NA	CASSLQVLREQGAVASTEAFF	TGCGCCAGCAGCCTACAAGTACTCAGGGAACAGGGGGCGGTCGCGAGCACTGAAGCTTTCTTT
TRBJ1-1	TRBD1	TRBV7-6	NA	CASSLERGRMNTEAFF	TGTGCCAGCAGCTTAGAGAGGGGGCGCATGAACACTGAAGCTTTCTTT
TRBJ2-1	TRBD2	TRBV5-4	NA	CASSFAGGGNEQFF	TGTGCCAGCAGCTTTGCGGGGGGCGGGAATGAGCAGTTCTTC
TRBJ2-1	NA	TRBV4-1	NA	CASSQDTETGTYNEQFF	TGCGCCAGCAGCCAAGATACCGAGACAGGCACCTACAATGAGCAGTTCTTC
TRBJ1-5	TRBD1	TRBV2	NA	CASSEYGDRVQPQHF	TGTGCCAGCAGTGAATACGGGGACAGGGTTCAGCCCCAGCATTTT
TRBJ2-6	NA	TRBV6-5	NA	CASSRQPSGANVLTF	TGTGCCAGCAGTCGACAGCCCTCTGGGGCCAACGTCCTGACTTTC
TRBJ1-4	NA	TRBV5-4	few	CASSRGPNTNEKLFF	TGTGCCAGCAGCAGGGGCCCGAATACTAATGAAAAACTGTTTTTT
TRBJ2-5	NA	TRBV5-1	NA	CASRQGLGQETQYF	TGCGCCAGCAGACAGGGCTTGGGCCAAGAGACCCAGTACTTC
TRBJ1-1	NA	TRBV6-5	NA	CASSYYPGILNTEAFF	TGTGCCAGCAGTTACTATCCGGGAATCCTGAACACTGAAGCTTTCTTT
TRBJ2-5	TRBD2	TRBV28	few	CASSLPTKNLAEGETQYF	TGTGCCAGCAGTTTGCCGACTAAAAACCTAGCGGAGGGTGAGACCCAGTACTTC
TRBJ1-1	NA	TRBV4-1	NA	CASSLNRPGYTEAFF	TGCGCCAGCAGCCTCAACAGGCCGGGCTACACTGAAGCTTTCTTT
TRBJ1-5	NA	TRBV5-1	NA	CASSLEGVPNQPQHF	TGCGCCAGCAGCTTGGAAGGGGTGCCCAATCAGCCCCAGCATTTT
TRBJ2-5	NA	TRBV6-1	NA	CASSEVRPGETQYF	TGTGCCAGCAGTGAAGTACGTCCCGGGGAGACCCAGTACTTC
TRBJ1-1	NA	TRBV29-1	NA	CSVEVLGENTEAFF	TGCAGCGTTGAAGTTTTGGGCGAGAACACTGAAGCTTTCTTT